One and the same sample provided the 9 T cell receptor beta chains below, sequenced in a study of cytomegalovirus exposure and HLA in healthy donors. The PCR was carried out with 60 Vbeta primers and 13 Jbeta primers. Sequencing was performed with immunoSEQ multiplex PCR; in TCRdb, only in-frame clones are kept and a portion is missing. The profile covers over 150,000 clones, with approximately 84% appearing a single time and roughly 5.2% taken by the ten largest. Sequenced: PBMCs. These receptors originate from a girl under 18 in good health and CMV-seropositive.

This chain links TRBV4-1 with TRBJ1-6; 7 bases are shared with TRBD1. Germline V gene sequence: CDR1 MGHRA, CDR2 YSYEKL. This CDR3 is built from 14 residues. With 10 bases clipped from V and 6 bases from J, the junction kept 9 bases outside the gene matches. CDR3 protein: CATKGAPFNSPLHF. The CDR3 DNA is TGCGCCACCAAGGGGGCCCCCTTTAATTCACCCCTCCACTTT.

V gene TRBV30 combines with J gene TRBJ2-3; 7 nucleotides line up with TRBD1. The CDR3 has 11 amino acids. V lost 4 bases to trimming and J lost 13 bases; unmatched junction nucleotides: 8. CDR1 and CDR2 from the germline V gene are GTSNPN and SVGIG (reference sequence). In DNA, the CDR3 is TGTGCCTGGACCGTTGTGGGACAGAAGTATTTT. Translating it yields CAWTVVGQKYF.

The chain couples TRBV7-6 to TRBJ2-5; 7 bases fit TRBD2. CDR3 length: 14 amino acids. Germline V gene data show CDR1 as SGHVS and CDR2 as FNYEAQ. V trimming: 5 bases; J trimming: 3 bases; junction bases outside the gene matches: 6. In DNA form, the CDR3 reads TGTGCCAGCAGCCTCACTGGGGGGGAAGAGACCCAGTACTTC. Protein sequence: CASSLTGGEETQYF.

The chain employs TRBV2 and TRBJ2-3, with 9 bases that match TRBD2. The V segment lost 1 base and the J segment 3 bases; nucleotides outside the gene matches: 5. This CDR3 has 16 residues. CDR1 SNHLY and CDR2 FYNNEI come from the germline V gene. This CDR3 is CASSEERGARTDTQYF. CDR3 DNA: TGTGCCAGCAGTGAAGAGCGGGGGGCCAGGACAGATACGCAGTATTTT. Together with reference TRBV2 and TRBJ2-3, the CDR3 gives the full variable domain: EPEVTQTPSHQVTQMGQEVILRCVPISNHLYFYWYRQILGQKVEFLVSFYNNEISEKSEIFDDQFSVERPDGSNFTLKIRSTKLEDSAMYFCASSEERGARTDTQYFGPGTRLTVL.

The chain couples TRBV6-1 to TRBJ2-1; 8 nucleotides line up with TRBD2. Germline CDR1 is MNHNS and CDR2 is SASEGT. Losses at the gene ends were 4 bases for V and 3 bases for J; bases not matched to a gene: 5. This CDR3 is built from 15 residues. Written as DNA, the CDR3 is TGTGCCAGCAGTGGAAGCGGGAGTTACTACAATGAGCAGTTCTTC. This sequence encodes CASSGSGSYYNEQFF.

This clone was seen only a few times. This chain connects TRBV6-1 to TRBJ2-3; 11 positions agree with TRBD2. V gave up 4 bases and J gave up 2 bases; unmatched junction bases: 5. This CDR3 contains 16 residues. Germline lookup yields CDR1 MNHNS and CDR2 SASEGT. The CDR3 reads CASSALAGGLTDTQYF. The CDR3 nucleotides read TGTGCCAGCAGTGCCCTAGCGGGGGGCCTCACAGATACGCAGTATTTT.

V and J are TRBV2 and TRBJ1-4, with D hard to call. CDR1 SNHLY and CDR2 FYNNEI come from the germline V gene. The CDR3 is made up of 14 amino acids. The ends were cut back, 7 bases at V and 1 base at J, with 10 bases in the middle. CDR3 sequence reads: CASTSQRTNEKLFF. DNA for the CDR3: TGTGCCAGCACTTCACAGAGAACTAATGAAAAACTGTTTTTT. Complete variable domain (other parts from reference TRBV2 and TRBJ1-4): EPEVTQTPSHQVTQMGQEVILRCVPISNHLYFYWYRQILGQKVEFLVSFYNNEISEKSEIFDDQFSVERPDGSNFTLKIRSTKLEDSAMYFCASTSQRTNEKLFFGSGTQLSVL.

This clone was detected only once. Sequence at one end of the junction differs from germline and may be a read error. The chain carries TRBV9 and TRBJ1-1; no clear D. The germline V gene encodes CDR1 SGDLS and CDR2 YYNGEE. The CDR3 is 12 residues long. CDR3 nucleotide sequence: TGTGCCAGCAGCGCAACGAACACTAAAGCTTTCTTT. Protein: CASSATNTKAFF.

The chain combines TRBV4-1 with TRBJ1-4, with TRBD1 matching 10 bases. Looked up from germline, CDR1 is MGHRA and CDR2 is YSYEKL. The CDR3 consists of 16 residues. Unmatched junction bases numbered 6, after V lost 0 bases and J lost 8 bases. CDR3 in DNA: TGCGCCAGCAGCCAAGATAGGACAGGGGGGGGCGAAAAACTGTTTTTT. Translated: CASSQDRTGGGEKLFF.